A selection of T cell receptor beta chains follows, all from one sample in a study of blood T cell repertoires in COVID-19. Produced via immunoSEQ multiplex PCR; TCRdb's table is partial and in-frame only. The sample has 60,000 to 70,000 clones, around 86% seen once. The sequenced sample was peripheral blood. These receptors were obtained from a woman in her sixties with acute or convalescent COVID-19. Each CDR3 is given with its conserved first and last residue. The D gene is left open where the match is weak. The size field is filled for only some rows; it gives once, few, many or a size class.

j_call	d_call	clone_size	cdr3_length	v_call	cdr3_aa	cdr3_nt
TRBJ1-6	NA	NA	14	TRBV27	CASSSSNRNSPLHF	TGTGCCAGCAGCTCCAGTAACAGGAATTCACCCCTCCACTTT
TRBJ1-1	TRBD1	NA	14	TRBV18	CASSPKTGGTEAFF	TGTGCCAGCTCACCAAAAACAGGGGGCACTGAAGCTTTCTTT
TRBJ1-4	TRBD1	NA	15	TRBV3-1/TRBV3-2	CASSRVGTGKEELFF	TGTGCCAGCAGCCGCGTAGGGACAGGGAAGGAGGAACTGTTTTTT
TRBJ2-5	NA	NA	13	TRBV19	CASSISLQETQYF	TGTGCCAGTAGTATCTCCTTACAAGAGACCCAGTACTTC
TRBJ2-5	TRBD1	NA	14	TRBV7-2	CASSLTGAPETQYF	TGTGCCAGCAGCTTAACAGGGGCCCCAGAGACCCAGTACTTC
TRBJ1-5	NA	NA	16	TRBV24-1	CATSDSTQGRMQPQHF	TGTGCCACCAGTGATAGTACCCAGGGGAGAATGCAGCCCCAGCATTTT
TRBJ1-2	NA	NA	14	TRBV19	CASSIDIWRNGYTF	TGTGCCAGTAGTATTGATATTTGGAGGAATGGCTACACCTTC
TRBJ2-1	TRBD2	NA	15	TRBV6-4	CASSIAGGSEAEQFF	TGTGCCAGCAGTATAGCGGGGGGGTCTGAGGCTGAGCAGTTCTTC
TRBJ2-6	NA	NA	15	TRBV6-2/TRBV6-3	CASSLTGSGANVLTF	TGTGCCAGCAGTTTAACAGGCTCTGGGGCCAACGTCCTGACTTTC
TRBJ1-3	NA	NA	15	TRBV18	CASSPSAGNGNTIYF	TGTGCCAGCTCACCATCAGCAGGGAATGGAAACACCATATATTTT
TRBJ2-5	TRBD1	NA	14	TRBV6-6	CASSWGTGLETQYF	TGTGCCAGCAGCTGGGGGACAGGGCTTGAGACCCAGTACTTC
TRBJ1-2	TRBD1	NA	15	TRBV9	CASSVEAGGRYGYTF	TGTGCCAGCAGCGTAGAGGCAGGGGGCAGGTATGGCTACACCTTC
TRBJ2-2	NA	NA	12	TRBV12-3/TRBV12-4	CASYGSTGELFF	TGTGCCAGCTACGGGAGCACCGGGGAGCTGTTTTTT
TRBJ2-1	TRBD2	few	16	TRBV4-2	CASSPTTSGASGEQFF	TGTGCCAGCAGCCCTACGACTAGCGGGGCGTCGGGTGAGCAGTTCTTC